The 23 T cell receptor beta chains below come from one sample, sequenced in a study of CD8+CD57+ T cells in acquired aplastic anemia. TCR beta VDJ and CDR3 were profiled, and genomic DNA was the template. From the reads, TCRdb called clonotypes with MiXCR, one entry per CDR3 protein. The sample has about 160,000 distinct CDR3 sequences, roughly 43% seen once. By flow cytometry, patients selected for sequencing had shown an expansion of CD8+CD57+ cells. What was sequenced was sorted CD4+, CD8+, or CD8+CD57+ T cells (not recorded which) from PBMCs. The receptors derive from a human donor with aplastic anemia.

This clonotype has more than one count but fewer than ten. This chain links TRBV29-1 with TRBJ1-1; no firm D call. The germline V gene encodes CDR1 SQVTM and CDR2 ANQGSEA. The CDR3 loop spans 11 amino acids. V lost 4 bases, J lost 2 bases, and 5 bases lay in between. CDR3 bases: TGCAGCGTTGGGGCAAACACTGAAGCTTTCTTT. This codes for CSVGANTEAFF.

In the case of this clonotype: Just one base apart from a much larger clone, this may be a read error. V usage is TRBV4-1 and J usage is TRBJ2-1, with TRBD2 identical over 8 bases. The CDR3 consists of 16 residues. Germline V gives CDR1 MGHRA, CDR2 YSYEKL. Trimming removed 0 bases from V and 8 bases from J; junction bases left unmatched: 9. In nucleotides, the CDR3 is TGCGCCAGCAGCCAAGATGACGGGACTAGGTGCCATGAGCAGTTCTTC. It yields the protein CASSQDDGTRCHEQFF.

This clonotype was observed many times. The V gene is TRBV3-1, the J gene TRBJ2-1; possible D gene TRBD1, 6 bases. Between the trimmed V and J ends, which lost 4 bases and 11 bases, there was a span of 6 bases. There are 10 residues in the CDR3. Germline lookup yields CDR1 LGHDT and CDR2 YNNKEL (reference sequence). The CDR3 protein is CASSRDKQFF. CDR3 DNA: TGTGCCAGCAGCCGGGACAAGCAGTTCTTC.

The sample holds many counts of this clonotype. This chain links TRBV6-5 with TRBJ2-1; D ambiguous. In germline, CDR1 is MNHEY, CDR2 SVGAGI. The CDR3 length is 11 residues. Trimming cost V 4 bases and J 7 bases, with 5 bases left between them. CDR3 region: CASSSANEQFF. The CDR3 nucleotides read TGTGCCAGCAGTTCCGCTAATGAGCAGTTCTTC.

In this sample, this clonotype turned up many times. V and J are TRBV9 and TRBJ1-2; 7 bases line up with TRBD1. Germline V lookup: CDR1 SGDLS, CDR2 YYNGEE. This CDR3 is built from 14 residues. The junction had 8 bases not matched to a gene; V was cut back by 7 bases and J by 2 bases. The CDR3 loop reads CASGPTTGNYGYTF. The DNA for the CDR3 is TGTGCCAGCGGACCTACGACAGGGAACTATGGCTACACCTTC.

In this sample, this clonotype turned up many times. In nucleotides, the CDR3 is TGTGCCTGGAGTCGTGGCCGGAACACTGAAGCTTTCTTT. It codes for CAWSRGRNTEAFF. J is TRBJ1-1 and V is TRBV30; no definite D call. Germline V gene lookup returns CDR1 GTSNPN and CDR2 SVGIG (reference sequence). The V gene lost 2 bases and the J gene lost 1 base, with 8 bases spanning the gap. The CDR3 length is 13 residues.

Many counts were recorded for this clonotype. The chain combines TRBV19 with TRBJ2-7; TRBD2 matches at 15 bases. Germline V CDR1 and CDR2: LNHDA, SQIVND (reference sequence). The CDR3 runs 18 residues. The V gene end was trimmed by 5 bases and the J gene end by 0 bases; junction bases not matched to a gene: 8. This chain's CDR3 is CASSSGLAGGSSSYEQYF. CDR3 in DNA: TGTGCCAGTAGTTCGGGACTAGCGGGAGGAAGTAGCTCCTACGAGCAGTACTTC. The full variable domain, completed using reference TRBV19 and TRBJ2-7, is DGGITQSPKYLFRKEGQNVTLSCEQNLNHDAMYWYRQDPGQGLRLIYYSQIVNDFQKGDIAEGYSVSREKKESFPLTVTSAQKNPTAFYLCASSSGLAGGSSSYEQYFGPGTRLTVT.

The chain joins TRBV2 to TRBJ1-5, with D uncertain. Trimming removed 10 bases at V and 2 bases at J, with 18 bases between. The CDR3 runs 15 residues. CDR1 and CDR2 from the germline V gene are SNHLY and FYNNEI. The CDR3 loop is CATLKESQGNQPQHF. CDR3 sequence (DNA): TGTGCCACCCTCAAGGAGTCTCAGGGCAATCAGCCCCAGCATTTT.

This clonotype was seen at least ten times. The J gene is TRBJ1-1, the V gene TRBV7-8; D may be TRBD1 (6 bases). The CDR3 has 14 amino acids. Trimming took off 4 bases at V and 5 bases at J, with 14 bases between the two ends. The germline CDR1 and CDR2 sequences are SGHVS and FQNEAQ. The CDR3 loop reads CASSSILGQTEAFF. In DNA form, the CDR3 reads TGTGCCAGCAGCTCTATTTTAGGACAGACTGAAGCTTTCTTT.

This clonotype was observed at least ten times. At one boundary the junction diverges from the germline segment, which might be a read error. V and J are TRBV19 and TRBJ2-5; weak D call: TRBD2 (7 bases). Germline V gives CDR1 LNHDA, CDR2 SQIVND (reference sequence). The CDR3 totals 15 residues. CDR3 loop: CASGEGQDRQETQYF. Here the CDR3 DNA reads TGTGCCTCAGGGGAGGGCCAAGACAGACAAGAGACCCAGTACTTT.

At least ten counts were recorded for this clonotype. This sequence joins TRBV7-2 and TRBJ2-5, with D tentatively TRBD1 or TRBD2 (7 bases each). The CDR3 loop spans 11 amino acids. V was clipped by 5 bases and J by 9 bases, with 10 bases between them. The germline gives CDR1 SGHTA, CDR2 FQGNSA. CDR3 bases: TGTGCCAGCAGCGCAGGGGGGGCCCAGTACTTC. Its protein product is CASSAGGAQYF.

This clonotype was detected ten times or more. V is TRBV20-1 and J is TRBJ2-1; TRBD2 matches 7 bases. There are 13 residues in the CDR3. CDR1 and CDR2 (germline): DFQATT, SNEGSKA (reference sequence). V lost 1 base to trimming and J lost 6 bases; unmatched junction nucleotides: 3. The CDR3 coding sequence is TGCAGTGCTAGAGTCGGGAGGTTCAATGAGCAGTTCTTC. Amino acids: CSARVGRFNEQFF.

This clonotype occurred many times. The CDR3 is CASRPTSGRDNEQFF. In nucleotides, the CDR3 is TGTGCCAGCAGACCGACTAGCGGGAGGGACAATGAGCAGTTCTTC. The V and J genes are TRBV5-6 and TRBJ2-1, with 14 bases fitting TRBD2. V was clipped by 5 bases and J by 5 bases; unmatched bases: 3. The CDR3 length is 15 residues. Germline V CDR1 and CDR2: SGHDT, YYEEEE.

This clonotype was picked up many times. The chain uses TRBV11-2 and TRBJ2-7; 8 nucleotides line up with TRBD2. Germline values: CDR1 SGHAT, CDR2 FQNNGV. CDR3 length equals 15 residues. Trimming removed 8 bases from V and 2 bases from J; junction bases left unmatched: 11. CDR3 in amino acids: CASRTSGINPYEQYF. The CDR3 DNA is TGTGCCAGCCGCACTAGCGGAATAAACCCCTACGAGCAGTACTTC.

This clonotype was detected ten times or more. The gene calls are TRBV9 and TRBJ2-1; weak D call: TRBD1 (5 bases). V was pared by 4 bases and J by 2 bases, with 13 bases between. The germline CDR1 and CDR2 sequences are SGDLS and YYNGEE. CDR3 length: 15 residues. CDR3 DNA sequence: TGTGCCAGCAGCCATACGACAGATACCTACAATGAGCAGTTCTTC. Residues: CASSHTTDTYNEQFF.

The J gene is TRBJ2-7, the V gene TRBV7-3; 8 bases match TRBD1. J gave up 3 bases and V 9 bases, and 13 bases lay outside the gene matches. Germline V CDR1 and CDR2: SGHTA, FQGTGA. This CDR3 spans 15 amino acids. CDR3 bases: TGTGCCAGACAATCCACGGGACAGGTCCTCTACGAGCAGTACTTC. It encodes CARQSTGQVLYEQYF.

The chain uses TRBV6-4 and TRBJ1-5; D call uncertain. CDR1 is MRHNA and CDR2 is SNTAGT in the germline V gene. The V gene lost 4 bases and the J gene lost 0 bases, with 4 bases spanning the gap. CDR3 length: 13 amino acids. The CDR3 sequence: CASSVYSNQPQHF. The CDR3 DNA reads TGTGCCAGCAGTGTTTATAGCAATCAGCCCCAGCATTTT.

V gene TRBV5-1 combines with J gene TRBJ2-7, with 8 bases fitting TRBD2. J lost 4 bases, V lost 3 bases, and 6 bases had no gene match. The CDR3 runs to 14 residues. The germline V gene encodes CDR1 SGHRS and CDR2 YFSETQ. The CDR3, as DNA: TGCGCCAGCAGCTCCGGACTAGCCCAATACGAGCAGTACTTC. It codes for CASSSGLAQYEQYF.

V gene TRBV10-3 combines with J gene TRBJ2-2; 7 bases align to TRBD2. Germline loops: CDR1 ENHRY, CDR2 SYGVKD. The CDR3 runs 16 residues. Germline trimming cut 2 bases from V and 4 bases from J; bases unmatched to any gene: 7. CDR3: CAISERAGLSTGELFF. For the CDR3, the DNA is TGTGCCATCAGTGAGAGAGCGGGGTTGAGCACCGGGGAGCTGTTTTTT.

Many counts were recorded for this clonotype. This chain connects TRBV6-1 to TRBJ1-5; D remains unclear. The CDR3 length is 11 residues. Between the trimmed V and J ends, which lost 3 bases and 6 bases, there was a span of 3 bases. CDR1 MNHNS and CDR2 SASEGT come from the germline V gene. The CDR3 reads CASSEFQPQHF. The CDR3 DNA follows: TGTGCCAGCAGTGAGTTTCAGCCCCAGCATTTT.

This clonotype appeared once. This chain uses TRBV19 with TRBJ1-1, with D possibly being TRBD1 (5 bases). The CDR3 loop spans 14 amino acids. From germline, CDR1 is LNHDA and CDR2 SQIVND (reference sequence). V was cut by 7 bases and J by 3 bases, with 15 bases left in between. The CDR3 DNA reads as TGTGCCAGTACCCATCAGGGCCGGGACACTGAAGCTTTCTTT. This sequence encodes CASTHQGRDTEAFF.

This clonotype has just a few counts. A much larger clone sits a single nucleotide away, making a read error possible. J is TRBJ2-1 and V is TRBV5-4; D is undetermined. The CDR3 contains 14 residues. The germline V gene encodes CDR1 SGHNT and CDR2 YYREEE (reference sequence). The CDR3 DNA sequence: TGTGCCAGCAGCTTCGAGAGCCCCTACAGTGAGCAGTTCTTC. This encodes CASSFESPYSEQFF.

The chain carries TRBV29-1 and TRBJ2-7; 7 nucleotides agree with TRBD1. The CDR3 runs 12 residues. Per the germline V gene, CDR1 is SQVTM and CDR2 is ANQGSEA. V trimming: 4 bases; J trimming: 1 base; junction bases outside the gene matches: 1. CDR3 DNA: TGCAGCGTTGTGGGACAGTCCTACGAGCAGTACTTC. This gives the protein CSVVGQSYEQYF.